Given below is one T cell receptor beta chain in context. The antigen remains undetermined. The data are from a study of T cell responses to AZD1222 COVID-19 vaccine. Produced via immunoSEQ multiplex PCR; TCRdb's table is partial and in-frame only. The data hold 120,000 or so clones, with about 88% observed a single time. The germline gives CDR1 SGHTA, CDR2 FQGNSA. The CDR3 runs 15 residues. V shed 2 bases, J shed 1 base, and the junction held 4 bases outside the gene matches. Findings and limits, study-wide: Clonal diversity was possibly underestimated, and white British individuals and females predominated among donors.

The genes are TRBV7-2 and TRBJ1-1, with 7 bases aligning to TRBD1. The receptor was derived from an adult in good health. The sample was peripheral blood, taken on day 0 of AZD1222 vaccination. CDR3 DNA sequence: TGTGCCAGCAGCTTACACAGGGGTGGGAACACTGAAGCTTTCTTT. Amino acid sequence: CASSLHRGGNTEAFF.